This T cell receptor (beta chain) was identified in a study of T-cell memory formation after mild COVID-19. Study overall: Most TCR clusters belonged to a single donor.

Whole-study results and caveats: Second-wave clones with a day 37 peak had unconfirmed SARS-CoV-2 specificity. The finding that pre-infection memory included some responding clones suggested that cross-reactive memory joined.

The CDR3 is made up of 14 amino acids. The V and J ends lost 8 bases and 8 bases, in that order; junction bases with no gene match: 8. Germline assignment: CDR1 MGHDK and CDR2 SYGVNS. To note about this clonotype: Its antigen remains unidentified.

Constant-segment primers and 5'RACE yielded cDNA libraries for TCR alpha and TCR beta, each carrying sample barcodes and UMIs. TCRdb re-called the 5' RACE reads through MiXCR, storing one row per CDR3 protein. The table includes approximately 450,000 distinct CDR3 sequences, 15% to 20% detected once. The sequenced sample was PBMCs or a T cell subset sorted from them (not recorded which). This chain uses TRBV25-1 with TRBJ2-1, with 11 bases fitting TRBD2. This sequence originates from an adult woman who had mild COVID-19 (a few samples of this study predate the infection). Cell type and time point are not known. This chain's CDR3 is CASVSGGVSDEQFF. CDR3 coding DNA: TGTGCCAGCGTTAGCGGGGGGGTTTCGGATGAGCAGTTCTTC.